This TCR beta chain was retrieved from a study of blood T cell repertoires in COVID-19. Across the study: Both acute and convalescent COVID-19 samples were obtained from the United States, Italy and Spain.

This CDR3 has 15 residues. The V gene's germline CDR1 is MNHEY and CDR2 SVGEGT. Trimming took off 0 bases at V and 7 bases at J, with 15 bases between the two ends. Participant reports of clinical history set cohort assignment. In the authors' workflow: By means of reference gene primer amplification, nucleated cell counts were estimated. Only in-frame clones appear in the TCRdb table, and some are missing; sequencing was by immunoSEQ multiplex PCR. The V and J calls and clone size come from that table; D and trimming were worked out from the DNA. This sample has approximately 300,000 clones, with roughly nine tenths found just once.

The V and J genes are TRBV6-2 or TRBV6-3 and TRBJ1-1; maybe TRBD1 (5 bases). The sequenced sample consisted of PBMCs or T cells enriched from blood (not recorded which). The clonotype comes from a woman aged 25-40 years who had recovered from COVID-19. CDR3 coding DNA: TGTGCCAGCAGTTACTCCGGGAGGGGTAGTGGTGAAGCTTTCTTT. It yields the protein CASSYSGRGSGEAFF.